The clone carrying this T cell receptor beta chain was detected many times. CDR1 SGHAT and CDR2 FQDESV come from the germline V gene (reference sequence). V gave up 5 bases and J gave up 2 bases; unmatched junction bases: 8. CDR3 length: 16 residues. Recently diagnosed hyperthyroidism of less than 2 months' duration affected patients aged 18 to 65. The study excluded patients with uncontrolled infection, other autoimmune disease, pregnancy or lactation. Every diagnosis used clinical symptoms, serum thyroxine and TRAb, thyroid ultrasound and orbital computed tomography. This sample is part of a study of T cells in Graves' hyperthyroidism and ophthalmopathy. The overall study: Peripheral blood specimens were obtained at initial diagnosis, prior to any treatment.

TCR beta CDR3 region amplification was performed from RNA transcripts. First-round RT-PCR of the TCR CDR3 relied on the HTBI primer set. TCRdb redid the calling of the multiplex PCR reads with MiXCR, one entry per CDR3 protein. The sample lists under 350,000 distinct CDR3 sequences; under 30% were seen once. This receptor was identified in a man aged 35 to 55 with Graves' hyperthyroidism that later progressed to Graves' ophthalmopathy. The chain has TRBV11-1 and TRBJ2-7; TRBD2 matches at 11 bases. The material sequenced was blood. Written as DNA, the CDR3 is TGTGCCAGCAGCAGGACACTAGCGGGAGTCGCCTACGAGCAGTACTTC. It translates to CASSRTLAGVAYEQYF.